This TCR beta chain was captured by sequencing in a study of T-cell reconstitution after alpha-beta-depleted transplantation in children. The library targeted TCRbeta and was prepared with unique molecular identifiers. In TCRdb, the PCR reads were re-called with MiXCR into one record per CDR3 protein. The table includes hundreds of thousands of distinct CDR3 sequences, about a quarter detected once. Study observations and caveats: Some patients' high day-60 TCRbeta diversity was attributed to recipient cells surviving conditioning. T-cell numbers and diversity, one year after transplant, stemmed largely from T cells that were newly produced. By about two months after transplant, alpha-beta T cells reportedly arose from several hundred graft clones that had expanded.

Comment on this clonotype: Its antigen is unidentified.

CDR1 is SGHTA and CDR2 is FQGNSA in the germline V gene. The CDR3 covers 13 residues. V gave up 5 bases and J gave up 0 bases, with 7 bases separating them. The specimen was PBMCs, collected before TCRalphabeta/CD19-depleted stem cell transplant. The chain links TRBV7-2 to TRBJ1-2; D unresolved. The sequence came from a girl aged 2-10 years with Fanconi anemia, due to receive a stem cell transplant. DNA of the CDR3: TGTGCCAGCAGCCCTATTACTAACTATGGCTACACCTTC. This codes for CASSPITNYGYTF.